The 30 T cell receptor beta chains presented below share a single source sample, sequenced in a study of blood T cell repertoires in COVID-19. Assay: immunoSEQ multiplex PCR; the TCRdb copy retains only in-frame clones and omits some. The sample contains over 100,000 clones, around nine tenths of which appear only once. The sequenced material came from peripheral blood. These receptors were taken from a woman aged 45-59 years with COVID-19, enrolled during active disease.

The chain recombines TRBV2 with TRBJ2-2; D ambiguous. With 1 base removed from V and 4 bases from J, the gap between germline ends came to 13 bases. From germline, CDR1 is SNHLY and CDR2 FYNNEI. The CDR3 sequence is 16 residues long. CDR3 sequence (DNA): TGTGCCAGCAGTGAAGTTCGCCCTATCGGCACCGGGGAGCTGTTTTTT. Encoded protein: CASSEVRPIGTGELFF.

V usage is TRBV10-3 and J usage is TRBJ2-5; D possibly corresponds to TRBD1 (8 bases). The V end lost 6 bases, the J end lost 5 bases, and 16 bases lay between the germline ends. Germline CDR1 ENHRY, CDR2 SYGVKD. The CDR3 spans 14 residues. The chain's CDR3 is CAIREAQGGETQYF. CDR3 coding DNA: TGTGCCATCAGAGAAGCACAGGGGGGGGAGACCCAGTACTTC.

The chain couples TRBV7-6 to TRBJ2-3, with 7 bases matching TRBD2. This CDR3 has 17 residues. Germline-derived CDR1 and CDR2 are SGHVS and FNYEAQ. V was pared by 5 bases and J by 0 bases, with 11 bases of the junction left unmatched. Here the CDR3 DNA reads TGTGCCAGCAGCGGGGGGGAGAAGACCGTCAGCACAGATACGCAGTATTTT. Translating gives CASSGGEKTVSTDTQYF.

The chain couples TRBV10-2 to TRBJ2-2; maybe TRBD1 (5 bases). This CDR3 spans 15 amino acids. V was cut by 6 bases and J by 1 base, with 12 bases left in between. The germline V gene has CDR1 WSHSY and CDR2 SAAADI. CDR3 sequence: CASSAPQGNTGELFF. Written as DNA, the CDR3 is TGCGCCAGCAGCGCCCCTCAGGGGAACACCGGGGAGCTGTTTTTT.

The rearrangement joins TRBV27 to TRBJ1-2; 8 bases map to TRBD1. Germline values: CDR1 MNHEY, CDR2 SMNVEV (reference sequence). The CDR3 has 16 amino acids. V dropped 2 bases and J dropped 5; count of bases not matched to a gene: 10. CDR3 amino acids: CASSLVGQGGTYGYTF. The CDR3 DNA sequence: TGTGCCAGCAGTTTAGTCGGACAGGGCGGTACTTATGGCTACACCTTC.

About this clone: It is unclear where the CDR3 begins or ends on the DNA, so no DNA is shown, and the CDR3 is as TCRdb lists it. The gene calls are TRBV12-5 and TRBJ1-2; TRBD1 reflects the table's D call only, with no check against the DNA. The CDR3 adds up to 15 amino acids, both ends counted. Germline assignment: CDR1 LGHNT and CDR2 FRNRAP. CDR3 in amino acids: CASGLAQATSYGYTF.

The gene calls are TRBV10-3 and TRBJ1-2, with 9 bases fitting TRBD1. The germline gives CDR1 ENHRY, CDR2 SYGVKD. CDR3 length equals 15 residues. V was clipped by 3 bases and J by 2 bases; unmatched bases: 4. CDR3 DNA sequence: TGTGCCATCAGTGATGGACAGGGGAACAACTATGGCTACACCTTC. Translation gives CAISDGQGNNYGYTF.

This clone was seen just once. This chain joins TRBV12-3 or TRBV12-4 and TRBJ2-5, with D possibly TRBD2 on 5 matching bases. The CDR3 sequence is 13 residues long. Between the trimmed V and J ends, which lost 3 bases and 4 bases, there was a span of 9 bases. CDR3 sequence (DNA): TGTGCCAGCAGTTTTTCCGAGGGAGAGACCCAGTACTTC. It translates to CASSFSEGETQYF.

V and J are TRBV4-1 and TRBJ2-1, with 10 bases aligning to TRBD2. Germline lookup yields CDR1 MGHRA and CDR2 YSYEKL. V was pared by 4 bases and J by 1 base, with 10 bases of the junction left unmatched. This CDR3 region has 18 residues. CDR3 DNA sequence: TGCGCCAGCAGCCGGACCAGCGGGGGGGGAAGGTCCTACAATGAGCAGTTCTTC. Its translation: CASSRTSGGGRSYNEQFF.

The J gene is TRBJ1-6, the V gene TRBV14; D remains unclear. From germline, CDR1 is SGHDN and CDR2 FVKESK. V was pared by 1 base and J by 0 bases, with 7 bases between. There are 16 residues in the CDR3. CDR3 bases: TGTGCCAGCAGCCAAGTTCGACTCTCCTATAATTCACCCCTCCACTTT. It codes for CASSQVRLSYNSPLHF.

This clone was detected a few times. This rearrangement joins TRBV6-4 to TRBJ1-6; 8 nucleotides line up with TRBD1. The CDR3 is 15 amino acids. V lost 4 bases and J lost 10; bases outside the gene matches: 9. Germline CDR1 and CDR2: MRHNA and SNTAGT. CDR3 region: CASSGSGQGLSPLHF. CDR3 sequence (DNA): TGTGCCAGCAGTGGATCTGGACAGGGTCTGTCACCCCTCCACTTT.

The genes are TRBV14 and TRBJ2-3; D uncertain. V lost 1 base and J 6 bases, leaving 11 bases between the germline ends. This CDR3 has 14 residues. Germline V CDR1 and CDR2: SGHDN, FVKESK. CDR3 coding DNA: TGTGCCAGCAGCCAAGGTGTCTCCGGGGATACGCAGTATTTT. Protein: CASSQGVSGDTQYF.

V usage is TRBV24-1 and J usage is TRBJ1-1; 7 bases are a match to TRBD1. In germline, CDR1 is KGHDR, CDR2 SFDVKD. CDR3 length equals 13 residues. The V and J ends lost 8 bases and 5 bases, in that order; junction bases with no gene match: 7. The chain's CDR3 is CATTKGARTEAFF. CDR3 nucleotides: TGTGCCACCACCAAGGGGGCCCGGACTGAAGCTTTCTTT.

The chain has TRBV18 and TRBJ2-5, with TRBD1 as a possible D gene (6 bases). V was pared by 2 bases and J by 4 bases, with 14 bases between. The germline V gene encodes CDR1 KGHSH and CDR2 LQKENI. CDR3 size: 15 residues. This CDR3 is CASSPKGGSGETQYF. CDR3 DNA sequence: TGTGCCAGCTCACCAAAAGGGGGTTCGGGAGAGACCCAGTACTTC. The entire variable domain, with the rest obtained from reference TRBV18 and TRBJ2-5, is as follows: NAGVMQNPRHLVRRRGQEARLRCSPMKGHSHVYWYRQLPEEGLKFMVYLQKENIIDESGMPKERFSAEFPKEGPSILRIQQVVRGDSAAYFCASSPKGGSGETQYFGPGTRLLVL.

J is TRBJ2-7 and V is TRBV6-5; D gene uncertain. CDR1 and CDR2 from the germline V gene are MNHEY and SVGAGI. The CDR3 has 12 amino acids. Trimming stripped 7 bases from V and 3 bases from J, with 10 bases between. The DNA of the CDR3 is TGTGCCAGCACTCCAGATCGCTACGAGCAGTACTTC. Its protein is CASTPDRYEQYF.

The genes are TRBV7-9 and TRBJ1-2, with unresolved D. CDR3 length: 14 amino acids. CDR1 is SEHNR, CDR2 FQNEAQ, per germline (reference sequence). Trimming removed 3 bases from V and 2 bases from J, with 10 bases in between. The CDR3 DNA reads as TGTGCCAGCAGCTTCGGACTCAGAAACTATGGCTACACCTTC. This sequence encodes CASSFGLRNYGYTF.

This rearrangement joins TRBV11-2 to TRBJ2-3, with D perhaps matching TRBD1 (6 bases). CDR1 and CDR2 (germline): SGHAT, FQNNGV. Between the trimmed V and J ends, which lost 6 bases and 5 bases, there was a span of 21 bases. The CDR3 is made up of 16 amino acids. DNA of the CDR3: TGTGCCAGCAGTTCACGGGACATACCCCGGGAAGATACGCAGTATTTT. It specifies CASSSRDIPREDTQYF.

The rearrangement uses TRBV5-1 and TRBJ1-1; TRBD1 agrees at 7 bases. This CDR3 has 14 residues. Per the germline V gene, CDR1 is SGHRS and CDR2 is YFSETQ. The J segment lost 4 bases and the V segment lost 0 bases, leaving 3 bases of the junction unmatched. CDR3 DNA sequence: TGCGCCAGCAGCTTGGTACAGGGGAGCACTGAAGCTTTCTTT. It yields the protein CASSLVQGSTEAFF.

The DNA for the CDR3 is TGTGCCAGCAGTTCATGGGCCGGAGGGACAGGGAAATTGACGGGCTACACCTTC. Protein: CASSSWAGGTGKLTGYTF. V usage is TRBV27 and J usage is TRBJ1-2; 9 nucleotides align to TRBD1. Trimming removed 4 bases from V and 8 bases from J; junction bases left unmatched: 20. This CDR3 has 18 amino acids. Germline V gene lookup returns CDR1 MNHEY and CDR2 SMNVEV (reference sequence).

This chain joins TRBV5-1 and TRBJ2-5, with 10 bases identical to TRBD1. This CDR3 region has 14 residues. V lost 3 bases and J lost 4; bases outside the gene matches: 3. Germline CDR1 SGHRS, CDR2 YFSETQ. In nucleotides, the CDR3 is TGCGCCAGCAGCTGGACAGGGGGGTCAGAGACCCAGTACTTC. Encoded protein: CASSWTGGSETQYF.

This clone has only one observation. The genes are TRBV27 and TRBJ2-7, with TRBD1 matching over 10 bases. The CDR3 consists of 16 residues. Germline-derived CDR1 and CDR2 are MNHEY and SMNVEV (reference sequence). J gave up 4 bases and V 3 bases, and 9 bases lay outside the gene matches. CDR3 DNA sequence: TGTGCCAGCAGTTTTATTACGGGACAGGGGAAGTACGAGCAGTACTTC. Translating it yields CASSFITGQGKYEQYF.

The chain is built from TRBV19 and TRBJ1-4; TRBD1 agrees at 8 bases. Unmatched junction bases numbered 7, after V lost 7 bases and J lost 3 bases. The CDR3 runs 15 residues. The germline V gene has CDR1 LNHDA and CDR2 SQIVND (reference sequence). In DNA form, the CDR3 reads TGTGCCAGTACTCCAACAGGGGGGTCTAATGAAAAACTGTTTTTT. Protein sequence: CASTPTGGSNEKLFF.

The chain has TRBV2 and TRBJ1-2; D gene unclear. This CDR3 has 11 amino acids. V shed 1 base and J shed 7 bases, with 4 bases lying between them. Per the germline V gene, CDR1 is SNHLY and CDR2 is FYNNEI. CDR3 nucleotides: TGTGCCAGCAGTGAAGACGGTGGCTACACCTTC. It is translated as CASSEDGGYTF. The full variable domain, its missing parts supplied by reference TRBV2 and TRBJ1-2, is EPEVTQTPSHQVTQMGQEVILRCVPISNHLYFYWYRQILGQKVEFLVSFYNNEISEKSEIFDDQFSVERPDGSNFTLKIRSTKLEDSAMYFCASSEDGGYTFGSGTRLTVV.

For the CDR3, the DNA is TGTGCCAGCAGCTTAGAGAGGGGGGGAAAACTGTTTTTT. Translated: CASSLERGGKLFF. The V call is TRBV7-7, the J call TRBJ1-4, with a possible D match to TRBD1 (6 bases). The CDR3 contains 13 residues. Germline V gene sequence: CDR1 SSHAT, CDR2 FNYEAQ (reference sequence). V lost 1 base and J lost 10, with 10 bases in between.

The J gene is TRBJ2-1, the V gene TRBV5-5; 10 bases line up with TRBD2. Germline CDR1 is SGHKS and CDR2 is YYEKEE (reference sequence). This CDR3 is 16 amino acids long. Losses at the gene ends were 4 bases for V and 4 bases for J; bases not matched to a gene: 8. CDR3 in DNA: TGTGCCAGCAGCCCCGGGGGACTAGCGTCGTACAATGAGCAGTTCTTC. This codes for CASSPGGLASYNEQFF.

This sequence joins TRBV5-4 and TRBJ2-7; D gene uncertain. The CDR3 runs to 10 residues. The germline CDR1 and CDR2 sequences are SGHNT and YYREEE (reference sequence). V lost 4 bases and J lost 3, with 2 bases in between. CDR3 sequence reads: CASSRYEQYF. CDR3 coding DNA: TGTGCCAGCAGCCGCTACGAGCAGTACTTC.

This chain joins TRBV11-2 and TRBJ2-4; no clear D. Germline CDR1 reads SGHAT; CDR2 reads FQNNGV. The CDR3 totals 15 residues. V lost 6 bases and J 0 bases, leaving 12 bases between the germline ends. The CDR3 DNA sequence: TGTGCCAGCAGTCCCAACTCTATAGCCAAAAACATTCAGTACTTC. Translating it yields CASSPNSIAKNIQYF.

The chain links TRBV6-2 or TRBV6-3 to TRBJ1-5; no definite D call. The CDR3 has 16 amino acids. The ends were cut back, 5 bases at V and 3 bases at J, with 17 bases in the middle. Per germline, CDR1 MNHEY and CDR2 SVGEGT. CDR3 sequence reads: CASSTARGFSNQPQHF. Here the CDR3 DNA reads TGTGCCAGCAGTACCGCGCGAGGGTTTTCCAATCAGCCCCAGCATTTT.

This rearrangement joins TRBV30 to TRBJ2-4, with 7 bases aligning to TRBD2. CDR3 length: 15 amino acids. Germline CDR1 GTSNPN, CDR2 SVGIG (reference sequence). V was pared by 5 bases and J by 7 bases, with 14 bases of the junction left unmatched. This CDR3 is CAWVPLLADGNIQYF. The CDR3 bases are TGTGCCTGGGTCCCACTGCTAGCGGATGGGAACATTCAGTACTTC.

V and J are TRBV3-1 (or the pseudogene TRBV3-2) and TRBJ2-7, with D possibly matching TRBD2 (6 bases). CDR3 length: 17 amino acids. From germline, CDR1 is LGHDT and CDR2 YNNKEL (reference sequence). The V gene lost 2 bases and the J gene lost 0 bases, with 17 bases spanning the gap. The CDR3 nucleotides read TGTGCCAGCAGCCAATCTCTCGCCGGAGGGAGCTCCTACGAGCAGTACTTC. This sequence encodes CASSQSLAGGSSYEQYF.